This TCR beta chain emerged from a study of post-analysis software for immune sequencing data (dated by TCRdb to between 2015 and 2017). With respect to the entire study: Disease courses on record covered relapsing-remitting, secondary progressive and progressive-relapsing multiple sclerosis, though some patients had no subtype annotation. The multiple sclerosis patient repertoires were compared with more than 9 previously published healthy control repertoires from donors aged about 6 to 25 years. A subset of samples was prepared in parallel using single-end sample barcoding, then pooled and co-amplified after Illumina adapter ligation.

Concerning this clonotype itself: Its cognate antigen has yet to be identified. No base quality values were provided; no much bigger clone lies one nucleotide off.

TCR beta repertoires were profiled from peripheral blood of about a dozen young patients with multiple sclerosis to demonstrate the VDJtools post-analysis software. The multiple sclerosis patients were children and adolescents ranging in age from roughly 6 to 15 years. What the research found in general, with its limitations: The control group was slightly older than the multiple sclerosis patient group. About 5 TRBV segments, including TRBV5-6, TRBV5-1 and TRBV20-1, were significantly more frequent in patients than controls. Direct clustering with F measure revealed strong co-clustering of samples prepared in the same batch, which led to a batch-effect correction. Normalized Chao1 diversity was significantly lower in multiple sclerosis patients than controls, suggesting substantial peripheral T-cell clonal expansion.

The method was PCR. TCRdb lists the instrument as Illumina HiSeq 2500. Unique molecular identifiers were incorporated into TCR beta cDNA libraries to reduce PCR and sequencing biases. Some 500,000 cDNA molecules were obtained per 1 to 10 million input T cells, so each molecule approximated one T cell. The patient libraries were prepared and sequenced with the same protocol used for the earlier healthy control dataset. Within a given batch, samples were prepared together, multiplexed and sequenced on the same HiSeq lane. In the authors' own workflow: MIGEC handled the raw barcoded reads, throwing out single-read molecular identifier groups before consensus assembly and CDR3 extraction. Clonotype tables were post-analysed with VDJtools, and diversity was normalized by down-sampling all datasets to the smallest sample size. To correct batch-related cross-sample contamination, repertoire overlap clustering matched CDR3 amino acid sequences but not nucleotide sequences. The raw public reads went through TCRdb reprocessing: fastp at Q25, MiXCR clone calling, in-frame beta chains kept. CDR3 protein duplicates are merged, each entry listing the most common genes and DNA. It is TCRdb's table, rather than the study itself, that gives the V and J calls and clone size. Present in this sample are about 770,000 distinct CDR3 sequences, 46% of which were seen just once. Roughly 5.2% of the sample goes to the ten largest clones.

The CDR3 numbers 15 residues from cysteine through phenylalanine. The CDR3 DNA has 45 bases and is translated from base 1. From the germline V gene, CDR1 is SQVTM and CDR2 is ANQGSEA. Trimming at the junction amounts to 1 base on V and 0 bases on J, and the germline ends lie 9 bases apart. Sequenced input: blood. The TCR was taken from a girl aged 10 to 17 with multiple sclerosis. The V gene is TRBV29-1 and the J gene is TRBJ2-2; no D segment can be confidently identified. The bases read TGCAGCGTTGAAGGGCAGGCACCGAACACCGGGGAGCTGTTTTTT. The resulting protein is CSVEGQAPNTGELFF.